These 9 T cell receptor beta chains share one sample of origin, sequenced in a study of T cells in Graves' hyperthyroidism and ophthalmopathy. There were TCR beta CDR3 regions amplified from RNA transcripts. The HTBI primer set was used in a first-round RT-PCR of the TCR CDR3. TCRdb independently ran MiXCR on the multiplex PCR reads; one entry per CDR3 protein. The table shows roughly 350,000 distinct CDR3 sequences, with 14% occurring only once. The sequenced sample was blood. These receptors all come from a woman aged 25 to 39 with Graves' hyperthyroidism.

Many counts were recorded for this clonotype. CDR3 amino acids: CASSSGHQPQHF. The CDR3, as DNA: TGTGCCAGCAGTTCAGGTCATCAGCCCCAGCATTTT. The chain recombines TRBV28 with TRBJ1-5; D unclear. Germline CDR1 is MDHEN and CDR2 is SYDVKM. CDR3 length: 12 amino acids. The V gene lost 4 bases and the J gene lost 5 bases, with 6 bases spanning the gap.

As for this clonotype: This may be a read error: a much more frequent sequence differs by one nucleotide. This chain uses TRBV2 with TRBJ1-4; TRBD1 is a possible D gene (6 bases). Germline V lookup: CDR1 SNHLY, CDR2 FYNNEI. V lost 5 bases to trimming and J lost 8 bases, with 18 bases between them. The CDR3 runs to 15 residues. Here the CDR3 reads CASSTTGAGVEKLFF. In DNA, the CDR3 is TGTGCCAGCAGTACTACCGGGGCAGGGGTGGAAAAACTGTTTTTT.

Notes on this clonotype: With a much larger clone just one base away, this may be a read error. This chain links TRBV19 with TRBJ2-1; D is perhaps TRBD2 (5 bases). Per germline, CDR1 LNHDA and CDR2 SQIVND (reference sequence). The CDR3 has 15 amino acids. CDR3 residues: CASSIAGSSYNGQFF. CDR3 coding DNA: TGTGCCAGTAGTATAGCTGGGAGCTCCTACAATGGGCAGTTCTTC. Combining the CDR3 with reference TRBV19 and TRBJ2-1 gives the whole variable domain DGGITQSPKYLFRKEGQNVTLSCEQNLNHDAMYWYRQDPGQGLRLIYYSQIVNDFQKGDIAEGYSVSREKKESFPLTVTSAQKNPTAFYLCASSIAGSSYNGQFFGPGTRLTVL.

This clonotype was seen a single time. A read error may produce the germline difference seen at one junction end. The chain carries TRBV10-3 and TRBJ2-1, with D unresolved. This CDR3 has 14 residues. Germline CDR1 is ENHRY and CDR2 is SYGVKD. The chain's CDR3 is CTITGWDSYNEQFF. For the CDR3, the DNA is TGTACCATCACGGGCTGGGATTCCTACAATGAGCAGTTCTTC.

This clonotype was found many times. J is TRBJ1-5 and V is TRBV7-2; TRBD1 agrees at 7 bases. After removal of 5 bases from V and 0 bases from J, the junction contained 10 bases not matched to a gene. Germline assignment: CDR1 SGHTA and CDR2 FQGNSA. The CDR3 totals 17 residues. As DNA, the CDR3 is TGTGCCAGCAGCCCGCAGGACAGGACGTATAGCAATCAGCCCCAGCATTTT. It specifies CASSPQDRTYSNQPQHF.

This clonotype was seen more than once but under ten times. This sequence joins TRBV29-1 and TRBJ2-1; 8 bases fit TRBD1. With V trimmed by 2 bases and J by 8 bases, 5 bases remained unmatched. Germline loops: CDR1 SQVTM, CDR2 ANQGSEA. This CDR3 is built from 13 residues. This chain's CDR3 is CSVENAGGYEQFF. The DNA of the CDR3 is TGCAGCGTTGAAAACGCAGGGGGCTATGAGCAGTTCTTC.

A note on this clonotype: The junction departs from germline at one end; a sequencing error may be responsible. In DNA, the CDR3 is TGTGCCAGCGGCTTTTGGACTAGCCTTACTTACAATGAGCAGTTCTTC. Its protein is CASGFWTSLTYNEQFF. This chain connects TRBV5-6 to TRBJ2-1, with 8 bases aligning to TRBD2. This CDR3 is 16 amino acids long. Germline CDR1 is SGHDT and CDR2 is YYEEEE.

The V gene is TRBV24-1, the J gene TRBJ2-1; D is uncertain. Germline CDR1 reads KGHDR; CDR2 reads SFDVKD. CDR3 length: 15 residues. V lost 5 bases to trimming and J lost 5 bases, with 15 bases between them. CDR3 loop: CATSGGSIPNNEQFF. In DNA form, the CDR3 reads TGTGCCACCAGTGGTGGTAGCATCCCGAACAATGAGCAGTTCTTC.

This clonotype was counted only a few times. The chain recombines TRBV5-1 with TRBJ2-1; no definite D call. The germline V and J ends were trimmed by 0 bases and 1 base, with 11 bases remaining between them. The CDR3 totals 16 residues. Germline V gives CDR1 SGHRS, CDR2 YFSETQ. DNA for the CDR3: TGCGCCAGCAGCTTGGTAGTCGGCAGATCCTACAATGAGCAGTTCTTC. Translated: CASSLVVGRSYNEQFF.